This TCR beta chain is from a study of blood T cell repertoires in COVID-19. As for the study in general: Samples taken during acute and convalescent COVID-19 were collected in the United States, Italy and Spain. T cells, B-cell-depleted T cells, or PBMCs supplied cDNA or gDNA.

Original methodology: Estimates of nucleated cell counts were drawn from the amplification of reference gene primers. TCRdb's table, derived via immunoSEQ multiplex PCR, lists solely in-frame clones and lacks some. D and trimming come from the DNA, and the V and J calls and clone size come from that table. In the table there are over 350,000 clones, 70% to 90% of which are singletons. CDR1 and CDR2 from the germline V gene are LNHDA and SQIVND (reference sequence). The V segment lost 6 bases and the J segment 4 bases; nucleotides outside the gene matches: 4. The CDR3 totals 14 residues. Sequenced input: PBMCs or T cells enriched from blood (not recorded which). The chain uses TRBV19 and TRBJ1-4; TRBD1 matches at 8 bases. The clonotype comes from a woman between 18 and 30 years old with acute COVID-19. The CDR3 is CASRPDRGNEKLFF. CDR3 bases: TGTGCCAGTAGACCCGACAGGGGTAATGAAAAACTGTTTTTT. Using reference TRBV19 and TRBJ1-4 for the parts outside the CDR3, the full variable domain is DGGITQSPKYLFRKEGQNVTLSCEQNLNHDAMYWYRQDPGQGLRLIYYSQIVNDFQKGDIAEGYSVSREKKESFPLTVTSAQKNPTAFYLCASRPDRGNEKLFFGSGTQLSVL.